This T cell receptor beta chain derives from a study of blood T cell repertoires in COVID-19. Libraries were prepared by immunoSEQ multiplex PCR; TCRdb keeps only in-frame clonotypes and omits some of them. The table has nearly 350,000 clones, 75% to 90% seen once. Germline CDR1 SGHDT, CDR2 YYEEEE. This CDR3 comprises 16 residues. Trimming removed 4 bases from V and 0 bases from J; junction bases left unmatched: 8. While infection was still active, Seattle patients were enrolled and then followed longitudinally. The TCR was taken from a woman in her forties or fifties with COVID-19, enrolled during active disease. Material for sequencing was peripheral blood. The rearrangement joins TRBV5-6 to TRBJ1-1, with 8 bases identical to TRBD1. The CDR3 nucleotides read TGTGCCAGCAGCCTCCGACAGGGGCCCATGAACACTGAAGCTTTCTTT. It specifies CASSLRQGPMNTEAFF.